This T cell receptor (beta chain) came from a study of CD8 T cells in ankylosing spondylitis. TCRdb fed the 5' RACE reads into MiXCR, producing one record per CDR3 protein. The sample contains 250,000 to 350,000 distinct CDR3 sequences, less than 10% of which appear only once. Study-level points and caveats: The authors reported significant enrichment of disease-linked clones in matched ankylosing spondylitis synovial fluid. Blood of patients with ankylosing spondylitis appeared to be characterized by a TCR beta motif of several highly homologous variants.

Points on this clonotype: Its target is unknown.

Trimming removed 5 bases from V and 2 bases from J, with 9 bases in between. CDR3 length: 12 residues. The germline V gene encodes CDR1 SQVTM and CDR2 ANQGSEA. The sequence came from a male donor with ankylosing spondylitis. The chain couples TRBV29-1 to TRBJ2-5; D is undetermined. The sequencing input was blood, either unsorted or a sorted T cell fraction (not recorded which). For the CDR3, the DNA is TGCAGCGTTACCTACATGCAAGAGACCCAGTACTTC. Encoded protein: CSVTYMQETQYF.